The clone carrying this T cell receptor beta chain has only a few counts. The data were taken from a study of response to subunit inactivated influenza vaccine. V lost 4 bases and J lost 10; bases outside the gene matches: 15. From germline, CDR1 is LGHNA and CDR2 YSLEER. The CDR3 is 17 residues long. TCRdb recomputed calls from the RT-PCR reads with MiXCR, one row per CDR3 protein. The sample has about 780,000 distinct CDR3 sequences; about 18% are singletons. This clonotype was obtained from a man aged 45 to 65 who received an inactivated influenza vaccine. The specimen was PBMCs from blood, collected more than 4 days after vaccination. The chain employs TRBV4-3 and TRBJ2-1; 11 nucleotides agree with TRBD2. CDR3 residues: CASSLLLGSGRAGEQFF. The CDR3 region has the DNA TGCGCCAGCAGCCTCCTTTTAGGTAGCGGGAGGGCCGGGGAGCAGTTCTTC.